This is a list of T cell receptor beta chains from one sample in a study of blood T cells in healthy people across ages. TCRdb processed the 5' RACE reads anew with MiXCR; each CDR3 protein has one entry. The sample holds 1.4 million to 1.5 million distinct CDR3 sequences, roughly 45% seen once. The source material was blood. The receptors derive from a woman under 30 in good health. The CDR3 runs from the conserved cysteine through the conserved F or W. D genes are given only for firm matches. Clone size appears in some rows only: once, few, many, or a class for an expanded clone.

D gene	clone size	V gene	J gene	CDR3 DNA	CDR3 protein
TRBD1	-	TRBV20-1	TRBJ2-4	TGCAGTGCCATTCAAGTGACAGGGGGGATCTACAATGAGCAGTACTTC	CSAIQVTGGIYNEQYF
TRBD2	-	TRBV3-1	TRBJ2-1	TGTGCCAGCAGCCCTCACCCCCTAGCGGCCGGCAACAATGAGCAGTTCTTC	CASSPHPLAAGNNEQFF
-	-	TRBV5-5	TRBJ1-1	TGTGCCAGCGGTAACAGGGTCGACAACACTGAAGCTTTCTTT	CASGNRVDNTEAFF
-	-	TRBV10-3	TRBJ1-1	TGTGCCATCAGCTTGGCAGGGCGCGCCACTGAAGCTTTCTTT	CAISLAGRATEAFF
TRBD1	-	TRBV11-2	TRBJ2-7	TGTGCCAGCAGCTCCTTGACAGGGATCAACTCCTACGAGCAGTACTTC	CASSSLTGINSYEQYF
-	-	TRBV2	TRBJ1-6	TGTGCCAGCAGGACCCCCCAGGAAGCCCTCCACTTT	CASRTPQEALHF
-	-	TRBV20-1	TRBJ2-1	TGCAGTGCTAGCAAGATCTACAATGAGCAGTTCTTC	CSASKIYNEQFF
TRBD2	-	TRBV11-1	TRBJ2-3	TGTGCCAGCAGCTCGGGGACGACTAGCAGCGGAGATACGCAGTATTTT	CASSSGTTSSGDTQYF
-	-	TRBV20-1	TRBJ1-2	TGCAGTGCTAGAGACACAGGGTGGCCTAACTATGGCTACACCTTC	CSARDTGWPNYGYTF
-	many	TRBV28	TRBJ2-3	TGTGCCAGCAGTCTACCGACTAGACTCACAGATACGCAGTATTTT	CASSLPTRLTDTQYF
TRBD2	-	TRBV9	TRBJ2-5	TGTGCCAGCAGCGTATCTGGGGGGGGGACCCAGTACTTC	CASSVSGGGTQYF
-	few	TRBV27	TRBJ1-2	TGTGCCAGCACGGGGTCCCCCAACTATGGCTACACCTTC	CASTGSPNYGYTF
-	-	TRBV12-3/TRBV12-4	TRBJ1-5	TGTGCCAGCAGAGGGGTGTCAGGGGTTACGCAGCCCCAGCATTTT	CASRGVSGVTQPQHF
TRBD2	-	TRBV20-1	TRBJ2-3	TGCAGTGCTAGAGATCTTCGACTAGCGGGGACCAGCACAGATACGCAGTATTTT	CSARDLRLAGTSTDTQYF
-	-	TRBV7-9	TRBJ2-5	TGTGCCAGCAGCTTAGCCCCCGGGAACCTAAAGGAGCAGTACTTC	CASSLAPGNLKEQYF
-	few	TRBV5-1	TRBJ2-6	TGCGCCACACAGATTGGCGGCTCTGGGGCCAACGTCCTGACTTTC	CATQIGGSGANVLTF
-	few	TRBV14	TRBJ2-5	TGTGCCAGCAGCCAAGGGGCCAGGACAGAGACCCAGTACTTC	CASSQGARTETQYF
TRBD1	few	TRBV7-3	TRBJ2-3	TGTGCCAGCAGAGGACAGGGGGCAGATACGCAGTATTTT	CASRGQGADTQYF
TRBD2	-	TRBV12-5	TRBJ2-3	TGTGCTAGTGGTTGGGGACTAGCGGGACTGAACACAGATACGCAGTATTTT	CASGWGLAGLNTDTQYF
TRBD1	few	TRBV7-9	TRBJ2-7	TGTGCCAGCAGCTTACAAACAGGGGGCTCGCCCCCCGAGCAGTACTTC	CASSLQTGGSPPEQYF
-	-	TRBV20-1	TRBJ2-1	TGCAGTGCGCTAGACTACGAGCAGTTCTTC	CSALDYEQFF
-	-	TRBV5-1	TRBJ1-2	TGCGCCAGCAGCGCCACGACAGCTACCTATGGCTACACCTTC	CASSATTATYGYTF
-	-	TRBV12-3/TRBV12-4	TRBJ2-4	TGTGCCAGCAGTTCGGAGCGCCCTGCCAAAAACATTCAGTACTTC	CASSSERPAKNIQYF
-	-	TRBV20-1	TRBJ1-2	TGTAGTGCTAGAGATATGAGGGGAACCCGATGGCCATCGGATGGCTACACCTTC	CSARDMRGTRWPSDGYTF
TRBD1	-	TRBV10-3	TRBJ1-2	TGTGCCATCAGTGACTACCGGGACAGGGTTAACTATGGCTACACCTTC	CAISDYRDRVNYGYTF
TRBD2	-	TRBV12-3/TRBV12-4	TRBJ2-7	TGTGCCAGCAGTCGCCTTAGCGGGAGGGCTTACGAGCAGTACTTC	CASSRLSGRAYEQYF
-	-	TRBV27	TRBJ2-5	TGTGCCAGCAGTGCCGGTAACTACAATGAGCAGTACTTC	CASSAGNYNEQYF
TRBD1	many	TRBV4-1	TRBJ1-4	TGCGCCAGCAGCCGGACAGGGGGGAATGAAAAACTGTTTTTT	CASSRTGGNEKLFF
-	once	TRBV5-6	TRBJ1-2	TGTGCCAGCGCTCGAAGAGGGGACTATGGCTACACCTTC	CASARRGDYGYTF
TRBD2	-	TRBV7-9	TRBJ2-1	TGTGCCAGCGGACTAGCGGGTGAGAGGGGGGAGTTCTTC	CASGLAGERGEFF
-	-	TRBV5-1	TRBJ2-3	TGCGCCAGCACCCAATTGGGGGGAAAGACAGATACGCAGTATTTT	CASTQLGGKTDTQYF
-	-	TRBV4-1	TRBJ2-3	TGCGCCAGCAGCACTTTGACAGGGGAGGGCCTTCATACGCAGTATTTT	CASSTLTGEGLHTQYF
-	-	TRBV29-1	TRBJ1-1	TGCAGCGTTGTCAGGGACACTGAAGCTTTCTTT	CSVVRDTEAFF